The next 10 T cell receptor beta chains were all read from a single sample in a study of response to subunit inactivated influenza vaccine. TCRdb redid the calling of the RT-PCR reads with MiXCR, one entry per CDR3 protein. The table lists hundreds of thousands of distinct CDR3 sequences, just over 20% of them singletons. Sequenced here: PBMCs from blood, sampled roughly 20 months after vaccination. The receptors derive from a man aged 50 to 69 who received an inactivated influenza vaccine.

The sample holds a few counts of this clonotype. CDR3 nucleotide sequence: TGTGCCAGCAGTGAAGGCCTAGCGCTTAACAATGAGCAGTTCTTC. Translating it yields CASSEGLALNNEQFF. This chain joins TRBV2 and TRBJ2-1; D may be TRBD2 (6 bases). In germline, CDR1 is SNHLY, CDR2 FYNNEI. V lost 1 base and J 5 bases, leaving 12 bases between the germline ends. The CDR3 contains 15 residues.

The chain uses TRBV19 and TRBJ1-5; D perhaps matches TRBD1 (5 bases). There are 15 residues in the CDR3. V lost 7 bases and J 6 bases, leaving 19 bases between the germline ends. Germline V gene sequence: CDR1 LNHDA, CDR2 SQIVND (reference sequence). As DNA, the CDR3 is TGTGCCAGTAATCTCATGGGAGGGGTCGGTCAGCCCCAGCATTTT. Protein: CASNLMGGVGQPQHF.

The count of this clonotype is one. The chain recombines TRBV6-1 with TRBJ2-1; D uncertain. V lost 6 bases and J 0 bases, leaving 21 bases between the germline ends. The V gene's germline CDR1 is MNHNS and CDR2 SASEGT. This CDR3 region has 18 residues. The CDR3 DNA follows: TGTGCCAGCAGCTCCACCGCCCGGAGTCACAGCTCCTACAATGAGCAGTTCTTC. As protein: CASSSTARSHSSYNEQFF.

This clonotype was seen at least ten times. This chain links TRBV20-1 with TRBJ2-7; perhaps D is TRBD1 or TRBD2 (5 bases each). V was cut by 0 bases and J by 8 bases, with 17 bases left in between. In germline, CDR1 is DFQATT, CDR2 SNEGSKA (reference sequence). This CDR3 comprises 14 residues. The CDR3 nucleotides read TGCAGTGCTAGAGACCAGACGGGGCCCGGGCAGCAGTACTTC. The encoded protein is CSARDQTGPGQQYF.

This clonotype was counted between two and nine times. The V gene is TRBV20-1, the J gene TRBJ2-2, with unresolved D. Germline V gene data show CDR1 as DFQATT and CDR2 as SNEGSKA (reference sequence). The CDR3 is 16 amino acids. Deletions cut 1 base from V and 4 bases from J, with 16 bases between. The CDR3 protein is CSARGVGVRFTGELFF. Written as DNA, the CDR3 is TGCAGTGCTAGAGGTGTTGGGGTGCGATTCACCGGGGAGCTGTTTTTT.

The rearrangement links TRBV5-5 to TRBJ2-1; maybe TRBD2 (5 bases). The V gene's germline CDR1 is SGHKS and CDR2 YYEKEE (reference sequence). The CDR3 extends over 15 amino acids. V was trimmed by 1 base and J by 3 bases, leaving 11 bases between them. CDR3 loop: CASSLKREFYNEQFF. The CDR3 DNA is TGTGCCAGCAGCTTGAAACGGGAATTCTACAATGAGCAGTTCTTC. The entire variable domain, with the rest obtained from reference TRBV5-5 and TRBJ2-1, is as follows: DAGVTQSPTHLIKTRGQQVTLRCSPISGHKSVSWYQQVLGQGPQFIFQYYEKEERGRGNFPDRFSARQFPNYSSELNVNALLLGDSALYLCASSLKREFYNEQFFGPGTRLTVL.

The chain recombines TRBV15 with TRBJ1-1, with 10 bases lining up with TRBD1. The CDR3 length is 16 residues. Germline CDR1 is LNHNV and CDR2 is YYDKDF (reference sequence). The J segment lost 9 bases and the V segment lost 2 bases, leaving 12 bases of the junction unmatched. CDR3 nucleotides: TGTGCCACCAGCAGAAGACAGGGGGCTGTCTCCCCTAAAGCTTTCTTT. As protein: CATSRRQGAVSPKAFF.

The chain is built from TRBV6-2 or TRBV6-3 and TRBJ1-2, with a possible D match to TRBD1 (5 bases). This CDR3 is 12 amino acids long. Germline V gene sequence: CDR1 MNHEY, CDR2 SVGEGT. Trimming removed 6 bases at V and 7 bases at J, with 12 bases between. CDR3 nucleotide sequence: TGTGCCAGCAGCCAGGGCTCTAGTGGCTACACCTTC. Translating gives CASSQGSSGYTF.

This rearrangement joins TRBV20-1 to TRBJ1-1; D is possibly TRBD1 (5 bases). V was cut by 0 bases and J by 10 bases, with 12 bases left in between. The germline V gene encodes CDR1 DFQATT and CDR2 SNEGSKA (reference sequence). The CDR3 covers 12 residues. CDR3 nucleotides: TGCAGTGCTAGAGATCGGGGGAGGGGAGCTTTCTTT. As protein: CSARDRGRGAFF.

The chain couples TRBV7-6 to TRBJ2-3; TRBD2 aligns across 16 bases. The germline gives CDR1 SGHVS, CDR2 FNYEAQ. There are 15 residues in the CDR3. V trimming: 3 bases; J trimming: 8 bases; junction bases outside the gene matches: 2. CDR3 nucleotides: TGTGCCAGCAGCTTGGGACTAGCGGGAGGGCCTACGCAGTATTTT. The encoded protein is CASSLGLAGGPTQYF.